The 23 T cell receptor beta chains below come from one sample, sequenced in a study of CD8+ T cells in alopecia areata. Specified treatment: oral pan-JAK inhibitor, 5-10 mg twice daily. Sequencing relied on a cDNA template that was reverse transcribed from extracted RNA. TCRdb's table, derived via immunoSEQ multiplex PCR, lists solely in-frame clones and lacks some. Among about 190,000 clones listed, roughly 66% were seen once. The sequencing here drew on CD4+ T cells sorted from blood, taken at week 24, from a patient treated with tofacitinib. The source is a human donor with alopecia areata.

The V gene is TRBV7-8, the J gene TRBJ1-5; D might be TRBD1 (6 bases). Deletions cut 5 bases from V and 6 bases from J, with 26 bases between. The CDR3 is 18 amino acids. Germline V gene data show CDR1 as SGHVS and CDR2 as FQNEAQ. Here the CDR3 reads CASSPTVSTTGLGQPQHF. The CDR3 DNA reads TGTGCCAGCAGCCCAACGGTCTCAACAACAGGGCTGGGTCAGCCCCAGCATTTT.

This clone turned up a few times. J is TRBJ1-3 and V is TRBV30; unclear D gene. Germline lookup yields CDR1 GTSNPN and CDR2 SVGIG (reference sequence). V was clipped by 5 bases and J by 9 bases, with 11 bases between them. The CDR3 consists of 11 residues. The CDR3 here is CAWGTDLTIYF. The CDR3 region has the DNA TGTGCCTGGGGTACAGATCTCACCATATATTTT.

In this sample, this clone turned up once. This chain joins TRBV25-1 and TRBJ1-1; D call uncertain. V lost 3 bases to trimming and J lost 1 base, with 6 bases between them. The CDR3 loop spans 13 amino acids. Germline assignment: CDR1 MGHDK and CDR2 SYGVNS. The CDR3 DNA sequence: TGTGCCAGCAGTGAGCGAGGGAACACTGAAGCTTTCTTT. This codes for CASSERGNTEAFF.

The gene calls are TRBV7-2 and TRBJ2-7, with D maybe TRBD1 (6 bases). From germline, CDR1 is SGHTA and CDR2 FQGNSA. CDR3 length: 14 amino acids. The ends were cut back, 4 bases at V and 7 bases at J, with 17 bases in the middle. The CDR3 DNA follows: TGTGCCAGCAGCTCTAACAGGGACCTCTGGGAGCAGTACTTC. Translating it yields CASSSNRDLWEQYF.

Only one count was recorded for this clone. V usage is TRBV29-1 and J usage is TRBJ2-7; D is undetermined. This CDR3 region has 12 residues. V dropped 4 bases and J dropped 4 bases, with 11 bases sitting between them. From germline, CDR1 is SQVTM and CDR2 ANQGSEA. CDR3 coding DNA: TGCAGCGTTGGTCCGGCGCCTTACGAGCAGTACTTC. Protein: CSVGPAPYEQYF.

The CDR3 region is CASIREILYEQYF. In DNA form, the CDR3 reads TGTGCCAGCATACGGGAGATTCTCTACGAGCAGTACTTC. The chain recombines TRBV2 with TRBJ2-7, with a tentative D call TRBD2 (6 bases). Trimming left V 7 bases short and J 3 bases short, with 13 bases between. Germline CDR1 and CDR2: SNHLY and FYNNEI. The CDR3 has 13 residues.

This chain connects TRBV6-1 to TRBJ1-2; D may be TRBD1 (5 bases). The V end lost 3 bases, the J end lost 5 bases, and 10 bases lay between the germline ends. Germline V gives CDR1 MNHNS, CDR2 SASEGT. This CDR3 is built from 13 residues. The chain's CDR3 is CASSDGASYGYTF. CDR3 DNA sequence: TGTGCCAGCAGTGACGGGGCCTCATATGGCTACACCTTC.

The chain is built from TRBV4-3 and TRBJ2-1; weak D call: TRBD1 (7 bases). Trimming removed 1 base at V and 5 bases at J, with 9 bases between. Looked up from germline, CDR1 is LGHNA and CDR2 is YSLEER. CDR3 length: 14 residues. This CDR3 is CASSQAGGHNEQFF. CDR3 sequence (DNA): TGCGCCAGCAGCCAAGCAGGGGGGCACAATGAGCAGTTCTTC.

Only a few counts were recorded for this clone. The same CDR3 arises from other DNA sequences in this sample as well. V and J are TRBV29-1 and TRBJ2-3; a weak D match, TRBD1 (6 bases). The CDR3 loop spans 12 amino acids. Germline V CDR1 and CDR2: SQVTM, ANQGSEA. V was cut by 4 bases and J by 3 bases, with 8 bases left in between. In DNA form, the CDR3 reads TGCAGCGTTGGGGGGCCAACAGATACGCAGTATTTT. It codes for CSVGGPTDTQYF.

The chain couples TRBV7-2 to TRBJ1-6; TRBD1 is a possible D gene (5 bases). The V end lost 5 bases, the J end lost 8 bases, and 16 bases lay between the germline ends. The CDR3 has 15 residues. CDR1 SGHTA and CDR2 FQGNSA come from the germline V gene. This chain's CDR3 is CASSKSGGMDSPLHF. The CDR3 bases are TGTGCCAGCAGCAAAAGCGGGGGTATGGATTCACCCCTCCACTTT. The full variable domain, in which reference TRBV7-2 and TRBJ1-6 provide the parts outside the CDR3, is GAGVSQSPSNKVTEKGKDVELRCDPISGHTALYWYRQSLGQGLEFLIYFQGNSAPDKSGLPSDRFSAERTGGSVSTLTIQRTQQEDSAVYLCASSKSGGMDSPLHFGNGTRLTVT.

This chain connects TRBV7-9 to TRBJ2-3; possibly TRBD2 for D (7 bases). This CDR3 region has 17 residues. Trimming removed 7 bases from V and 2 bases from J, with 22 bases in between. CDR1 and CDR2 from the germline V gene are SEHNR and FQNEAQ (reference sequence). CDR3 DNA sequence: TGTGCCAGCACCAAGAGGGGGGGACTTTCTACCACAGATACGCAGTATTTT. It codes for CASTKRGGLSTTDTQYF.

The chain employs TRBV10-1 and TRBJ2-3; no definite D call. The CDR3 is made up of 11 amino acids. The V end was cut by 2 bases, the J end by 6 bases, with 3 bases between. CDR1 and CDR2 (germline): WNHNN, SYGVQD (reference sequence). CDR3 nucleotides: TGCGCCAGCAGTGAGGGTGATACGCAGTATTTT. Its translation: CASSEGDTQYF.

The rearrangement uses TRBV20-1 and TRBJ2-7; D possibly corresponds to TRBD1 (5 bases). The length of the CDR3 is 11 residues. Germline V lookup: CDR1 DFQATT, CDR2 SNEGSKA (reference sequence). Trimming pared 5 bases from V and 5 bases from J, leaving 10 bases between. CDR3 DNA: TGCAGTGCTTACAGGTCCGACGAGCAGTACTTC. Protein sequence: CSAYRSDEQYF.

Regarding this clone: Other nucleotide sequences from this sample produce the same CDR3. The chain combines TRBV20-1 with TRBJ1-2; 7 positions match TRBD1. Trimming removed 6 bases from V and 5 bases from J; junction bases left unmatched: 3. The CDR3 has 11 amino acids. Germline CDR1 DFQATT, CDR2 SNEGSKA (reference sequence). The CDR3 DNA sequence: TGCAGTGCCGGGACAGCATATGGCTACACCTTC. This translates into CSAGTAYGYTF.

This chain links TRBV9 with TRBJ2-3; D is uncertain. This CDR3 has 12 residues. CDR1 and CDR2 from the germline V gene are SGDLS and YYNGEE. V lost 3 bases, J lost 6 bases, and 8 bases lay in between. The CDR3 is CASSGSADTQYF. As DNA, the CDR3 is TGTGCCAGCAGCGGATCAGCGGATACGCAGTATTTT.

The V and J genes are TRBV27 and TRBJ1-2; 7 positions agree with TRBD1. The germline V gene has CDR1 MNHEY and CDR2 SMNVEV (reference sequence). The CDR3 sequence is 13 residues long. V trimming: 8 bases; J trimming: 4 bases; junction bases outside the gene matches: 7. The DNA of the CDR3 is TGTGCCAGCCGCTCAGGGGGGGGCTATGGCTACACCTTC. Translation: CASRSGGGYGYTF.

This clone turned up a few times. Other nucleotide sequences in the sample specify the same CDR3. The rearrangement uses TRBV29-1 and TRBJ1-1; 8 positions match TRBD1. Germline assignment: CDR1 SQVTM and CDR2 ANQGSEA. The CDR3 totals 13 residues. The J segment lost 1 base and the V segment lost 6 bases, leaving 4 bases of the junction unmatched. The CDR3, as DNA: TGCAGCGTAGTCCAGGGGGCGAACACTGAAGCTTTCTTT. It codes for CSVVQGANTEAFF.

The V gene is TRBV15, the J gene TRBJ1-2; D gene uncertain. The CDR3 covers 16 residues. Germline CDR1 is LNHNV and CDR2 is YYDKDF (reference sequence). The V gene lost 2 bases and the J gene lost 0 bases, with 13 bases spanning the gap. The CDR3 reads CATSRSMDGTNYGYTF. As DNA, the CDR3 is TGTGCCACCAGCAGATCTATGGACGGGACTAACTATGGCTACACCTTC.

This chain joins TRBV4-3 and TRBJ1-4; D remains ambiguous. Germline V gives CDR1 LGHNA, CDR2 YSLEER. This CDR3 contains 13 residues. The V and J ends lost 0 bases and 8 bases respectively, with 7 bases between them. CDR3 sequence: CASSQEIREKLFF. The CDR3, as DNA: TGCGCCAGCAGCCAAGAGATCCGGGAAAAACTGTTTTTT.

As DNA, the CDR3 is TGTGCCAGCAGCTTTTCCCGAGGAGATGGCTACACCTTC. It is translated as CASSFSRGDGYTF. The chain joins TRBV7-2 to TRBJ1-2; no firm D call. Germline V gene sequence: CDR1 SGHTA, CDR2 FQGNSA. The CDR3 covers 13 residues. The germline V and J ends were trimmed by 3 bases and 6 bases, with 11 bases remaining between them.

The chain uses TRBV25-1 and TRBJ2-7; the D gene is possibly TRBD1 (5 bases). V shed 0 bases and J shed 4 bases, with 16 bases lying between them. The CDR3 extends over 16 amino acids. In germline, CDR1 is MGHDK, CDR2 SYGVNS. CDR3 amino acids: CASSEYGWGSSYEQYF. DNA for the CDR3: TGTGCCAGCAGTGAATACGGGTGGGGCAGTAGTTACGAGCAGTACTTC.

This clone was picked up a small number of times. V is TRBV7-9 and J is TRBJ2-1; 7 bases map to TRBD2. Germline CDR1 and CDR2: SEHNR and FQNEAQ (reference sequence). Losses at the gene ends were 2 bases for V and 6 bases for J; bases not matched to a gene: 13. This CDR3 is built from 17 residues. The CDR3 is CASSLTAQRGPGNEQFF. In DNA form, the CDR3 reads TGTGCCAGCAGCTTAACGGCCCAGCGGGGTCCCGGCAATGAGCAGTTCTTC.

The CDR3 DNA is TGTGCCAGCAGCCCCCTCGGGACAGGGTCCTACGAGCAGTACTTC. The encoded protein is CASSPLGTGSYEQYF. This sequence joins TRBV5-6 and TRBJ2-7; 9 nucleotides match TRBD1. Germline V lookup: CDR1 SGHDT, CDR2 YYEEEE. Losses at the gene ends were 4 bases for V and 1 base for J; bases not matched to a gene: 6. The CDR3 extends over 15 amino acids.